A selection of T cell receptor beta chains follows, all from one sample in a study of breast tumors, draining lymph nodes, adjacent tissues. A single record per CDR3 protein comes from TCRdb applying MiXCR to the multiplex PCR reads. The data hold approximately 88,000 distinct CDR3 sequences, with about 27% observed a single time. What was sequenced was axillary lymph node tissue. All receptors come from a female donor with breast cancer. Some clones in this sample may be carry-over from other donors' samples. Each CDR3 is given with its conserved first and last residue. A D gene is named only where the DNA matches it firmly. A row's size may be missing; if present it is once, few, many or a size class.

D,V,size,J,CDR3,DNA
.,TRBV12-3/TRBV12-4,.,TRBJ1-5,CASSRGWSRHLRAVLRAGHQHF,.
.,TRBV7-9,.,TRBJ1-3,CANSEASSGNTIYF,TGTGCCAACAGCGAGGCTTCCTCTGGAAACACCATATATTTT
.,TRBV6-2/TRBV6-3,many,TRBJ2-7,CASRRGYEQYF,TGTGCCAGCAGAAGGGGGTACGAGCAGTACTTC
TRBD1,TRBV30,many,TRBJ1-3,CASRTGGSGNTIYF,TGTGCCTCGCGGACAGGGGGCTCTGGAAACACCATATATTTT
.,TRBV14,many,TRBJ1-3,CASSQLTGYGNTIYF,TGTGCCAGCAGCCAACTTACAGGGTACGGAAACACCATATATTTT
.,TRBV28,.,TRBJ2-4,CASSLKSYTKNIQYF,TGTGCCAGCAGTTTAAAGTCTTACACCAAAAACATTCAGTACTTC
.,TRBV5-4,many,TRBJ2-5,CASSSRATPVGETQYF,TGTGCCAGCAGCTCTAGGGCGACTCCCGTGGGCGAGACCCAGTACTTC
TRBD2,TRBV20-1,.,TRBJ2-1,CSARSSGGNSYNEQFF,TGCAGTGCTAGATCCAGCGGGGGAAACTCCTACAATGAGCAGTTCTTC
.,TRBV20-1,.,TRBJ2-7,CSARAGTAGGGYEQYF,TGCAGTGCTAGAGCCGGGACGGCTGGCGGTGGCTACGAGCAGTACTTC
TRBD2,TRBV4-1,many,TRBJ2-1,CASSQLAGANNEQFF,TGCGCCAGCAGCCAACTAGCGGGAGCGAACAATGAGCAGTTCTTC
.,TRBV20-1,many,TRBJ1-1,CSARDIVWGTGTEAFF,TGCAGTGCTAGAGATATCGTTTGGGGTACGGGCACTGAAGCTTTCTTT
TRBD1,TRBV10-2,many,TRBJ2-1,CASRLGQGATSADNEQFF,TGCGCCAGCAGGCTGGGACAGGGGGCAACTAGCGCGGACAATGAGCAGTTCTTC
.,TRBV2,many,TRBJ2-1,CASTGHNYNEQFF,TGTGCCAGCACGGGACACAATTACAATGAGCAGTTCTTC
.,TRBV6-1,many,TRBJ1-3,CASYRGNTIYF,TGTGCCAGCTACAGGGGAAACACCATATATTTT
.,TRBV30,many,TRBJ1-2,CAWSLRAFYGYTF,TGTGCCTGGAGTCTTCGGGCATTCTATGGCTACACCTTC
TRBD1,TRBV4-1,few,TRBJ1-1,CASSQAHPTGGNLPTEAFF,TGCGCCAGCAGCCAAGCACACCCGACAGGGGGCAATCTTCCCACTGAAGCTTTCTTT
.,TRBV5-1,.,TRBJ2-7,CASSTRIGAYVQYF,TGCGCCAGCAGCACCAGGATAGGGGCCTACGTGCAGTACTTC
TRBD2,TRBV11-2,many,TRBJ2-4,CASSYTSGNIQYF,TGTGCCAGCAGTTATACTAGCGGGAACATTCAGTACTTC
TRBD2,TRBV18,many,TRBJ2-7,CASSPPRRESPYEQYF,TGTGCCAGCTCACCACCGCGGCGGGAGAGTCCCTACGAGCAGTACTTC
.,TRBV6-1,many,TRBJ2-7,CASSLRGGRGSYEQYF,TGTGCCAGCAGTCTTAGGGGCGGGCGGGGATCCTACGAGCAGTACTTC
TRBD2,TRBV9,.,TRBJ2-7,CANSVEASGYEQYF,TGTGCCAACAGCGTAGAGGCTAGCGGTTACGAGCAGTACTTC
.,TRBV29-1,many,TRBJ2-5,CSVEASVETQYF,TGCAGCGTTGAGGCTAGCGTAGAGACCCAGTACTTC
TRBD1,TRBV20-1,.,TRBJ1-2,CSGTGQGVCGYTF,TGTAGTGGGACAGGACAGGGTGTGTGTGGCTACACCTTC
.,TRBV4-2,.,TRBJ2-2,CASSLRGGNTGELFF,TGTGCCAGCAGCCTCAGGGGGGGGAACACCGGGGAGCTGTTTTTT
TRBD2,TRBV27,many,TRBJ2-1,CASTELAGEFGEQFF,TGTGCCAGCACAGAACTAGCGGGTGAATTTGGTGAGCAGTTCTTC
.,TRBV7-9,many,TRBJ2-5,CASSLSQTQYF,TGTGCCAGCAGCTTATCACAGACCCAGTACTTC
TRBD1,TRBV5-1,many,TRBJ1-1,CASSSGQTMNTEAFF,TGCGCCAGCAGCTCGGGACAGACTATGAACACTGAAGCTTTCTTT
TRBD1,TRBV29-1,many,TRBJ1-1,CSLSTGDTEAFF,TGCAGCTTGTCGACAGGGGACACTGAAGCTTTCTTT
.,TRBV5-1,.,TRBJ1-2,CASSLEGGCGYTF,TGCGCCAGCAGCCTGGAGGGGGGTTGTGGCTATACCTTC
TRBD2,TRBV30,few,TRBJ2-1,CAWSRREEWDEQFF,TGTGCCTGGAGCCGGCGGGAGGAGTGGGATGAGCAGTTCTTC
.,TRBV20-1,many,TRBJ1-2,CSVGGGAAGGYTF,TGCAGTGTAGGTGGGGGGGCCGCTGGTGGCTACACCTTC
.,TRBV2,.,TRBJ1-5,CASSPGGRGYQETQHF,TGTGCCAGCAGTCCGGGGGGGAGGGGGTACCAAGAGACCCAGCATTTT
.,TRBV30,many,TRBJ1-5,CAWSNGGGNQPQHF,TGTGCCTGGAGTAACGGGGGGGGAAATCAGCCCCAGCATTTT
.,TRBV3-2,.,TRBJ1-1,CASSRYAGHRNTEAFF,TGTGCCAGCAGCCGTTATGCGGGACACCGGAACACTGAAGCTTTCTTT
TRBD1,TRBV10-3,.,TRBJ1-2,CAISPGQNDYGYTF,TGTGCCATCAGTCCGGGACAGAATGACTATGGCTACACCTTC
.,TRBV12-3/TRBV12-4,many,TRBJ2-1,CASTEGEANEQFF,TGTGCCAGCACCGAAGGGGAGGCCAATGAGCAGTTCTTC
TRBD2,TRBV7-8,.,TRBJ2-7,CASSTSGRYEQYF,TGTGCCAGTTCGACTAGCGGGAGGTACGAGCAGTACTTC
TRBD2,TRBV20-1,many,TRBJ2-1,CSASALGLGTYNEQFF,TGCAGTGCTAGTGCCTTGGGACTAGGGACTTACAATGAGCAGTTCTTC
.,TRBV25-1,.,TRBJ2-6,CASSVGGAGANVLTF,TGTGCCAGCAGTGTAGGGGGAGCTGGGGCCAACGTCCTGACTTTC
TRBD1,TRBV19,.,TRBJ2-2,CASSDRGARGTGELFF,TGTGCCAGTAGTGACAGGGGCGCGCGGGGCACCGGGGAGCTGTTTTTT
TRBD2,TRBV7-9,many,TRBJ2-5,CASSFGTRKETQYF,TGTGCCAGCAGCTTCGGGACTAGAAAAGAGACCCAGTACTTC
TRBD1,TRBV9,.,TRBJ2-2,CASSEHSTGQGASTGELFF,TGTGCCAGCAGCGAGCACTCGACGGGACAGGGGGCATCCACCGGGGAGCTGTTTTTC
.,TRBV30,few,TRBJ1-1,CAWSFGREFMNTEAFF,TGTGCCTGGAGTTTTGGACGGGAATTTATGAACACTGAAGCTTTCTTT
TRBD2,TRBV11-1,.,TRBJ2-5,CASSRTSGRSETQYF,TGTGCCAGCAGCCGGACTAGCGGGAGATCAGAGACCCAGTACTTC
.,TRBV28,.,TRBJ2-1,CASRKEDEQFF,TGTGCCAGCAGGAAGGAGGATGAGCAGTTCTTC
TRBD1,TRBV3-1,many,TRBJ1-2,CASSQVDRGAPDGYTF,TGTGCCAGCAGCCAGGTGGACAGGGGCGCCCCGGATGGCTACACCTTC
.,TRBV15,many,TRBJ1-6,CATSRRAGVGSPLHF,TGTGCCACCAGCCGACGGGCAGGGGTTGGTTCACCCCTCCACTTT
TRBD1,TRBV6-5,many,TRBJ1-4,CASRDRGGEKLFF,TGTGCCAGCAGAGACAGGGGTGGGGAAAAACTGTTTTTT
TRBD1,TRBV2,many,TRBJ2-1,CASSRTGEIHEQFF,TGTGCCAGCAGTAGGACAGGGGAAATCCATGAGCAGTTCTTC
.,TRBV7-2,.,TRBJ1-4,CASSPVGGEKLFF,TGTGCCAGCAGCCCAGTGGGAGGTGAAAAACTGTTTTTT
TRBD2,TRBV7-2,medium-sized,TRBJ2-1,CASSLEGTSGQGNEQFF,TGTGCCAGCAGCTTAGAGGGGACTAGCGGGCAAGGGAATGAGCAGTTCTTC
TRBD1,TRBV27,.,TRBJ1-2,CATSRDRGHLGGYTF,TGTGCCACCTCCCGGGACAGGGGGCATTTAGGCGGCTACACCTTC
TRBD2,TRBV7-9,.,TRBJ2-3,CASSVDPKLAVITDTRYF,TGTGCCAGCAGCGTAGACCCCAAACTAGCGGTAATCACAGATACGCGGTATTTT
TRBD1,TRBV14,many,TRBJ2-5,CASSQRQGQETQYF,TGTGCCAGCAGCCAAAGACAGGGCCAAGAGACCCAGTACTTC
TRBD1,TRBV28,many,TRBJ2-7,CASNMDRANLYEQYF,TGTGCCAGCAATATGGACAGGGCCAACCTCTACGAGCAGTACTTC
TRBD1,TRBV10-3,many,TRBJ2-7,CAINPRQGSEQYF,TGTGCCATCAACCCCAGACAGGGATCGGAGCAGTACTTC
.,TRBV20-1,many,TRBJ2-3,CSARAGTVGTDTQYF,TGCAGTGCTAGAGCCGGGACCGTCGGGACAGATACGCAGTATTTT
.,TRBV6-1,many,TRBJ2-5,CASSEGNLAKTQYF,TGTGCCAGCAGTGAGGGGAATCTAGCAAAGACCCAGTACTTC
.,TRBV20-1,.,TRBJ2-3,CSAMRLRYESFSPDAQYF,TGCAGTGCGATGCGGCTTAGGTACGAGTCCTTTTCACCAGATGCGCAGTATTTT